These 5 T cell receptor beta chains were sequenced from one sample in a study of blood T cell repertoires in COVID-19. Measured with immunoSEQ multiplex PCR; TCRdb has only the in-frame clones, and not every one. The sample has approximately 330,000 clones; 87% are singletons. Sequenced: peripheral blood. The receptors were gathered from a man younger than 45 with COVID-19, enrolled during active disease.

The chain is built from TRBV29-1 and TRBJ1-1; tentative D call: TRBD1 (5 bases). The germline V gene encodes CDR1 SQVTM and CDR2 ANQGSEA. Trimming stripped 6 bases from V and 0 bases from J, with 11 bases between. The CDR3 sequence is 13 residues long. CDR3 sequence reads: CSVEGRMNTEAFF. CDR3 DNA sequence: TGCAGCGTGGAGGGGCGGATGAACACTGAAGCTTTCTTT.

The chain is built from TRBV19 and TRBJ2-1; 9 positions agree with TRBD1. The CDR3 contains 15 residues. Germline CDR1 is LNHDA and CDR2 is SQIVND (reference sequence). Losses at the gene ends were 7 bases for V and 0 bases for J; bases not matched to a gene: 4. DNA of the CDR3: TGTGCCAGTAATTTGGGACAGGGCTCCTACAATGAGCAGTTCTTC. Protein: CASNLGQGSYNEQFF.

The genes are TRBV27 and TRBJ2-4, with D possibly TRBD2 on 5 matching bases. Trimming took 5 bases from V and 0 from J, leaving 14 bases between them. The CDR3 is 16 amino acids. CDR1 is MNHEY, CDR2 SMNVEV, per germline (reference sequence). In DNA form, the CDR3 reads TGTGCCAGCAGTCGAGGGCCCGCGACAGCCAAAAACATTCAGTACTTC. Its protein is CASSRGPATAKNIQYF.

V usage is TRBV7-9 and J usage is TRBJ2-7, with D perhaps matching TRBD2 (5 bases). The germline CDR1 and CDR2 sequences are SEHNR and FQNEAQ (reference sequence). This CDR3 comprises 15 residues. The V end lost 3 bases, the J end lost 4 bases, and 16 bases lay between the germline ends. The CDR3 loop is CASSLNVGVRYEQYF. The CDR3 DNA sequence: TGTGCCAGCAGCTTGAATGTCGGGGTTCGGTACGAGCAGTACTTC.

The chain uses TRBV3-1 (or the pseudogene TRBV3-2) and TRBJ2-1, with D uncertain. V was clipped by 1 base and J by 6 bases, with 22 bases between them. CDR1 LGHDT and CDR2 YNNKEL come from the germline V gene (reference sequence). The CDR3 consists of 18 residues. The CDR3 region has the DNA TGTGCCAGCAGCCAAGGGCTACCGCCCAAAGGAGTCTCCAATGAGCAGTTCTTC. This sequence encodes CASSQGLPPKGVSNEQFF.